One sample yielded the 9 T cell receptor beta chains listed below, sequenced in a study of shared clonotypes between healthy human individuals. Repertoires were generated with immunoSEQ multiplex PCR, while TCRdb's copy carries only in-frame clones and drops some. The data hold over a million clones, with about 96% observed a single time. The sequenced sample was naive CD4+ T cells sorted from blood. Subset described: CD45RA+ positively selected. The source of these receptors is a man aged 30 to 39 in good health.

The chain carries TRBV6-6 and TRBJ1-1; D unclear. Germline V gives CDR1 MNHNY, CDR2 SVGAGI (reference sequence). The CDR3 has 14 residues. Trimming removed 2 bases at V and 0 bases at J, with 7 bases between. As DNA, the CDR3 is TGTGCCAGCAGTTACGCCCCATTGAACACTGAAGCTTTCTTT. Protein: CASSYAPLNTEAFF.

The V and J genes are TRBV7-6 and TRBJ2-2, with D hard to call. The CDR3 consists of 16 residues. V was cut by 3 bases and J by 4 bases, with 15 bases left in between. CDR1 and CDR2 from the germline V gene are SGHVS and FNYEAQ. For the CDR3, the DNA is TGTGCCAGCAGCTTTGCAGACCTTCGAGGCACCGGGGAGCTGTTTTTT. It yields the protein CASSFADLRGTGELFF.

V gene TRBV18 combines with J gene TRBJ2-4; 7 nucleotides line up with TRBD1. Germline CDR1 KGHSH, CDR2 LQKENI. The CDR3 length is 16 residues. Losses at the gene ends were 4 bases for V and 0 bases for J; bases not matched to a gene: 6. The CDR3 loop is CASSQWDSLAKNIQYF. In DNA, the CDR3 is TGTGCCAGCTCACAATGGGACAGCCTAGCCAAAAACATTCAGTACTTC.

This chain connects TRBV14 to TRBJ2-7; D may be TRBD1 or TRBD2 (5 bases each). The CDR3 has 15 residues. Trimming stripped 0 bases from V and 3 bases from J, with 12 bases between. Germline-derived CDR1 and CDR2 are SGHDN and FVKESK. Here the CDR3 DNA reads TGTGCCAGCAGCCAAGATGGGGGTTTAAACTACGAGCAGTACTTC. It codes for CASSQDGGLNYEQYF.

V gene TRBV7-9 combines with J gene TRBJ2-1; D is unclear. V shed 3 bases and J shed 10 bases, with 19 bases lying between them. The germline V gene encodes CDR1 SEHNR and CDR2 FQNEAQ (reference sequence). CDR3 length equals 15 residues. This CDR3 reads CASSFPWPPLTEQFF. In DNA form, the CDR3 reads TGTGCCAGCAGCTTCCCTTGGCCCCCCCTCACCGAGCAGTTCTTC.

This chain links TRBV11-3 with TRBJ2-1; 9 bases match TRBD2. V lost 1 base to trimming and J lost 3 bases; unmatched junction nucleotides: 4. The CDR3 has 16 amino acids. Germline V CDR1 and CDR2: SGHNT, YENEEA. This CDR3 is CASSLGGLAGYNEQFF. The CDR3 nucleotides read TGTGCCAGCAGCTTAGGGGGACTAGCTGGCTACAATGAGCAGTTCTTC.

The J gene is TRBJ1-4, the V gene TRBV9; 9 positions match TRBD1. CDR1 is SGDLS and CDR2 is YYNGEE in the germline V gene. CDR3 length equals 15 residues. The V and J ends lost 4 bases and 5 bases, in that order; junction bases with no gene match: 6. The CDR3 protein is CASSFEGTGNEKLFF. Here the CDR3 DNA reads TGTGCCAGCAGCTTCGAAGGGACAGGGAATGAAAAACTGTTTTTT.

This chain joins TRBV19 and TRBJ1-2, with D maybe TRBD1 (6 bases). Germline CDR1 reads LNHDA; CDR2 reads SQIVND (reference sequence). V was trimmed by 1 base and J by 4 bases, leaving 13 bases between them. This CDR3 region has 15 residues. The CDR3 loop reads CASSIVPRDIYGYTF. CDR3 DNA: TGTGCCAGTAGTATAGTACCCCGGGACATCTATGGCTACACCTTC.

The J gene is TRBJ2-5, the V gene TRBV30; 8 bases are a match to TRBD1. The CDR3 runs to 14 residues. Unmatched junction bases numbered 5, after V lost 3 bases and J lost 2 bases. The germline CDR1 and CDR2 sequences are GTSNPN and SVGIG (reference sequence). The chain's CDR3 is CAWSPYRGQETQYF. DNA for the CDR3: TGTGCCTGGAGCCCATACAGGGGGCAAGAGACCCAGTACTTC.